This record covers a single T cell receptor beta chain. Its target is unknown. CDR3 size: 15 residues. The V segment lost 7 bases and the J segment 1 base; nucleotides outside the gene matches: 7. Germline V lookup: CDR1 LGHNT, CDR2 FRNRAP. The data were taken from a study of OX40 agonist ivuxolimab in advanced cancers. Study findings and constraints: At 0.1 to 3.0 mg/kg and by week 6, CD4+ and CD8+ T cells in the blood had expanded clonally.

Profiled with immunoSEQ multiplex PCR; TCRdb holds only in-frame clones, not every one. The top ten hold roughly 2.2% of the sample, which has 77,000 or so clones, around 85% seen once. The TCR was taken from an adult with an advanced solid tumor such as melanoma, head and neck, liver or kidney cancer. This material consisted of CD4+ or CD8+ T cells sorted from blood, taken in a trial of the OX40 agonist ivuxolimab. This sequence joins TRBV12-5 and TRBJ2-7; 10 bases are a match to TRBD1. This chain's CDR3 is CASAQWGQGSYEQYF. The CDR3 DNA reads TGTGCTAGTGCCCAGTGGGGACAGGGGTCCTACGAGCAGTACTTC.